This T cell receptor (beta chain) stems from a study of shared clonotypes between healthy human individuals. Some clones are missing from TCRdb's copy, which holds only in-frame ones; the method was immunoSEQ multiplex PCR. The repertoire holds 2 million to 3 million clones, with under 95% as singletons. The CDR3 is 14 residues long. CDR1 MNHNY and CDR2 SVGAGI come from the germline V gene (reference sequence). With 3 bases removed from V and 0 bases from J, the gap between germline ends came to 5 bases. On this clone itself: The same CDR3 is also encoded by other DNA sequences in this sample.

The sequenced material came from naive CD4+ T cells from PBMCs. Subset in this sample: CD45RA+ positively selected. The receptor was derived from a young man in good health. Some clones in this sample may be carry-over from other donors' samples. The chain links TRBV6-6 to TRBJ1-4; D gene unclear. This CDR3 reads CASSYGATNEKLFF. The CDR3 coding sequence is TGTGCCAGCAGTTATGGTGCAACTAATGAAAAACTGTTTTTT.